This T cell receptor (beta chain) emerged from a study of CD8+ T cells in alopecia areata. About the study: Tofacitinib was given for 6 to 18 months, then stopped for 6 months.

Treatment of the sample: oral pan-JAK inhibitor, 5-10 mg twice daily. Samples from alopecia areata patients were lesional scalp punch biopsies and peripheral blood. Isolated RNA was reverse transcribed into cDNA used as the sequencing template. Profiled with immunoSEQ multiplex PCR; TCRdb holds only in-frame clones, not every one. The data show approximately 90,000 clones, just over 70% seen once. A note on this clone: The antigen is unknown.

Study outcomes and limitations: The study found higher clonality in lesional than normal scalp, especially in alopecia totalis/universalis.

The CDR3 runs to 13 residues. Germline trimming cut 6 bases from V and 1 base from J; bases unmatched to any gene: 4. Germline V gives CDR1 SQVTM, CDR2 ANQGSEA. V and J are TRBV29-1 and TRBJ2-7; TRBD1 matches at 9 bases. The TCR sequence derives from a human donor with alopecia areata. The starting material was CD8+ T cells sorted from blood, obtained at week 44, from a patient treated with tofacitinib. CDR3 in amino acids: CSVWDRASYEQYF. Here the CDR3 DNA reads TGCAGCGTGTGGGACAGGGCTTCCTACGAGCAGTACTTC.